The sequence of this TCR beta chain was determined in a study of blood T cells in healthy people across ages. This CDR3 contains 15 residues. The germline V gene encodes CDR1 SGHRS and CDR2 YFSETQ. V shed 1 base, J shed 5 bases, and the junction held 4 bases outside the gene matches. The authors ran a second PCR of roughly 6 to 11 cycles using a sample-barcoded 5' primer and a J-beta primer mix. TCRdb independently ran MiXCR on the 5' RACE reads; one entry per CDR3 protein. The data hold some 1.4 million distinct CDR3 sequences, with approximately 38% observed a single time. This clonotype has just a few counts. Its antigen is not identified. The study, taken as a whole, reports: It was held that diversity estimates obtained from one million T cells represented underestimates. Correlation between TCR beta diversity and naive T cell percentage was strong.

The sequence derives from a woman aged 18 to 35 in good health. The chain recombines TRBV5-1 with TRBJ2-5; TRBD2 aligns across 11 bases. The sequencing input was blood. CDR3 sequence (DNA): TGCGCCAGCAGCTTGATAGCGGGAGGGTCCGAGACCCAGTACTTC. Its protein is CASSLIAGGSETQYF.